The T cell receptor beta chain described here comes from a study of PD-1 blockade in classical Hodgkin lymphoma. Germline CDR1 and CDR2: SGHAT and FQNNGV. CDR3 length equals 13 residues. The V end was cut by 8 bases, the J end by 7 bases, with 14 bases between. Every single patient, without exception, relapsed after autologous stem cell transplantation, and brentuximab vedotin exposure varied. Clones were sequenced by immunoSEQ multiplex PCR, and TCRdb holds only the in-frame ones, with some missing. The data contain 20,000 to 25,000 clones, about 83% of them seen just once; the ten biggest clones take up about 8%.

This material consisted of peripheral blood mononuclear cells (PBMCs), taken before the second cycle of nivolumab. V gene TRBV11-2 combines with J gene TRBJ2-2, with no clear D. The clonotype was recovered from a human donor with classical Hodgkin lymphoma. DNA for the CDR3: TGTGCCAGCTTACTGGGGTTCGACGGGGAGCTGTTTTTT. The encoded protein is CASLLGFDGELFF.